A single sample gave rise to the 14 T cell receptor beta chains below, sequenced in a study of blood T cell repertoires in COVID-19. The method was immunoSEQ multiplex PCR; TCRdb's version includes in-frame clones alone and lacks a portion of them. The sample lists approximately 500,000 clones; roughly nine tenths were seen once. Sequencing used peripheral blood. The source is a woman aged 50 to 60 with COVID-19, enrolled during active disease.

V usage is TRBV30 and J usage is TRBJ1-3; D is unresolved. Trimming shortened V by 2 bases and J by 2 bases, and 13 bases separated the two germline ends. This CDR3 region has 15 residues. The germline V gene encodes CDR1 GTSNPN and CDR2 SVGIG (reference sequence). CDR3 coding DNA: TGTGCCTGGAGTTCAGGCCTGGGAGCTGGAAACACCATATATTTT. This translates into CAWSSGLGAGNTIYF. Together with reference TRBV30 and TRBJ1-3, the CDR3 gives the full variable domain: SQTIHQWPATLVQPVGSPLSLECTVEGTSNPNLYWYRQAAGRGLQLLFYSVGIGQISSEVPQNLSASRPQDRQFILSSKKLLLSDSGFYLCAWSSGLGAGNTIYFGEGSWLTVV.

The CDR3 loop reads CASSPGLAGDYEQYF. CDR3 DNA sequence: TGTGCCAGCAGCCCCGGACTAGCGGGGGACTACGAGCAGTACTTC. The V gene is TRBV3-1 (or the pseudogene TRBV3-2), the J gene TRBJ2-7; 13 bases match TRBD2. With 4 bases clipped from V and 3 bases from J, the junction kept 3 bases outside the gene matches. Germline CDR1 LGHDT, CDR2 YNNKEL (reference sequence). This CDR3 has 15 amino acids.

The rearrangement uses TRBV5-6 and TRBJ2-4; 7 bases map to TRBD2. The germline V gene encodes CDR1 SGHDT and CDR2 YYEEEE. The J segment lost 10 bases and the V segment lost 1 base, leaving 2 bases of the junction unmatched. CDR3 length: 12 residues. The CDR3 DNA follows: TGTGCCAGCAGCTTGCCGGGAGGAATTCAGTACTTC. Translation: CASSLPGGIQYF.

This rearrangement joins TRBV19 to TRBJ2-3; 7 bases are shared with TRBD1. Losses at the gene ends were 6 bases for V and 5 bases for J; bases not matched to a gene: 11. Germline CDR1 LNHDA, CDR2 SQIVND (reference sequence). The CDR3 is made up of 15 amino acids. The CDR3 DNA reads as TGTGCCAGTAGGGACGGGACAGCGGCTGGAGATACGCAGTATTTT. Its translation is CASRDGTAAGDTQYF.

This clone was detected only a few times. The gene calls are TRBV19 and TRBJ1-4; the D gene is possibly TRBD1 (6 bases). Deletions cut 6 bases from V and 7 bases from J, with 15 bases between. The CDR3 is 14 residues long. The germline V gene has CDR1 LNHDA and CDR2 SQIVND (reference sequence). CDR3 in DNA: TGTGCCAGTAGGCCAGGACAGCAAAGTGAAAAACTGTTTTTT. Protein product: CASRPGQQSEKLFF.

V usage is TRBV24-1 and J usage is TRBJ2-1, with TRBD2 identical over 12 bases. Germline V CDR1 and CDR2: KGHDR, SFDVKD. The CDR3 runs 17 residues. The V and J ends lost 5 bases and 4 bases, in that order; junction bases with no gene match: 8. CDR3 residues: CATSALTSGGIYNEQFF. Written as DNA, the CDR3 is TGTGCCACCAGTGCCCTTACTAGCGGGGGGATTTACAATGAGCAGTTCTTC.

The CDR3 here is CASKIGTGGVWGELFF. For the CDR3, the DNA is TGTGCCAGCAAGATCGGGACAGGCGGGGTGTGGGGGGAGCTGTTTTTT. V and J are TRBV2 and TRBJ2-2; TRBD1 aligns across 8 bases. The CDR3 totals 16 residues. Trimming removed 7 bases from V and 8 bases from J; junction bases left unmatched: 15. Germline V gives CDR1 SNHLY, CDR2 FYNNEI.

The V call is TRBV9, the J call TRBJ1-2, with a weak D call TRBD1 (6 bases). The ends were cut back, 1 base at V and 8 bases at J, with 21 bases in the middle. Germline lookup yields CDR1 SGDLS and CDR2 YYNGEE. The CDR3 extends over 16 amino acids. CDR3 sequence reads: CASSVSFRTAVAGYTF. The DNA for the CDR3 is TGTGCCAGCAGCGTATCTTTCCGGACAGCGGTGGCGGGCTACACCTTC.

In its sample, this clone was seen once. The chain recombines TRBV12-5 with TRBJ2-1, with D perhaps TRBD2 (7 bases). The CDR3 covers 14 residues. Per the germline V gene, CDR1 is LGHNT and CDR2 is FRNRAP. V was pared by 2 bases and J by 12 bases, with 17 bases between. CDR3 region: CASGLPRGGAGQFF. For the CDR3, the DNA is TGTGCTAGTGGTTTGCCCAGAGGGGGGGCCGGGCAGTTCTTC.

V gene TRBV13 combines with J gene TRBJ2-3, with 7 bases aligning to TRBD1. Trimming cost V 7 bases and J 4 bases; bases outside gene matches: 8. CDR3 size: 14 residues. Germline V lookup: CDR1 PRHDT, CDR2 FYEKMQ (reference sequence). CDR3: CASNTNQGADTQYF. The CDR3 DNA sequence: TGTGCCAGCAACACAAACCAGGGGGCAGATACGCAGTATTTT.

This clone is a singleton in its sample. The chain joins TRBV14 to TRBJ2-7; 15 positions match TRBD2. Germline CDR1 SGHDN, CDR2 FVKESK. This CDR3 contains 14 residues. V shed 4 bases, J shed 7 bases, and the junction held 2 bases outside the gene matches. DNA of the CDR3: TGTGCCAGCAGCCTCGGACTAGCGGGGGGGGAGCAGTACTTC. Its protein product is CASSLGLAGGEQYF.

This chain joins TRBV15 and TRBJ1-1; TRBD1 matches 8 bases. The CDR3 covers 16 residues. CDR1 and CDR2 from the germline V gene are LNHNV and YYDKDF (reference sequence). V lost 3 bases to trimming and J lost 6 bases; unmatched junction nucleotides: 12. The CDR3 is CATSRRRTGMGAEAFF. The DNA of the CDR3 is TGTGCCACCAGCAGGCGCCGGACAGGGATGGGCGCTGAAGCTTTCTTT.

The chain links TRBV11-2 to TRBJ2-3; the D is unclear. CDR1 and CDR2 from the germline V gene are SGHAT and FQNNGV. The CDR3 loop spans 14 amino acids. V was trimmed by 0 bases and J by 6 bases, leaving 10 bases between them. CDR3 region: CASSLDPQADTQYF. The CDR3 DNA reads TGTGCCAGCAGCTTAGATCCCCAGGCCGATACGCAGTATTTT.

Written as DNA, the CDR3 is TGTGCCACCGATACAGGGCGCGGCTACACCTTC. Its translation: CATDTGRGYTF. J is TRBJ1-2 and V is TRBV25-1; D may be TRBD1 (6 bases). Trimming took off 10 bases at V and 8 bases at J, with 14 bases between the two ends. CDR3 length: 11 residues. Germline V gives CDR1 MGHDK, CDR2 SYGVNS.